Listed below are T cell receptor beta chains from one sample, sequenced in a study of cytomegalovirus exposure and HLA in healthy donors. TCRdb's table, derived via immunoSEQ multiplex PCR, lists solely in-frame clones and lacks some. The repertoire holds about 120,000 clones, with about 60% as singletons. The sample taken for sequencing was PBMCs. The receptors shown here come from a middle-aged man in good health and CMV-seropositive. The CDR3 runs from the conserved cysteine through the conserved F or W. D genes are given only for firm matches. The listing skips clone size in some rows; elsewhere it reads once, few, many or a size class.

j_gene	v_gene	d_gene	abundance	CDR3aa	CDR3nt
TRBJ2-5	TRBV10-3	TRBD1	-	CAIRRDSTGETQYF	TGTGCCATCAGACGGGACAGTACCGGGGAGACCCAGTACTTC
TRBJ2-1	TRBV7-2	TRBD2	-	CASSFGGGRRNEQFF	TGTGCCAGCAGCTTTGGGGGGGGACGGAGAAATGAGCAGTTCTTC
TRBJ1-2	TRBV27	TRBD1	-	CASSVLGTGSQYGYTF	TGTGCCAGCAGCGTACTTGGGACAGGGAGTCAGTATGGCTACACCTTC
TRBJ1-1	TRBV5-1	-	few	CASSLAGQNTEAFF	TGCGCCAGCAGCTTGGCAGGGCAGAACACTGAAGCTTTCTTT
TRBJ1-2	TRBV29-1	-	few	CSVERGGYGYTF	TGCAGCGTTGAACGGGGAGGGTATGGCTACACCTTC
TRBJ1-5	TRBV2	-	once	CASSEMIPQANQPQHF	TGTGCCAGCAGTGAAATGATACCACAGGCCAATCAGCCCCAGCATTTT
TRBJ1-3	TRBV15	-	-	CATKRKSSGNTIYF	TGTGCCACCAAAAGAAAGAGCTCTGGAAACACCATATATTTT
TRBJ1-6	TRBV2	-	-	CASSLATSGIGSPLHF	TGTGCCAGCAGCCTCGCCACCTCAGGGATTGGGTCACCCCTCCACTTT
TRBJ2-3	TRBV6-5	TRBD1	-	CASSRQGDTDTQYF	TGTGCCAGCAGCCGACAGGGAGACACAGATACGCAGTATTTT
TRBJ2-7	TRBV6-5	-	-	CASSYSLADRGYEQYF	TGTGCCAGCAGTTACTCTCTTGCGGACAGAGGCTACGAGCAGTACTTC
TRBJ2-5	TRBV7-2	-	once	CASSLGGSRTRETQYF	TGTGCCAGCAGCTTGGGCGGGTCCCGGACGCGGGAGACCCAGTACTTC
TRBJ1-1	TRBV12-5	-	-	CASGLARKQPAFF	TGTGCTAGTGGTTTGGCACGGAAACAGCCGGCTTTCTTT
TRBJ2-3	TRBV18	-	-	CASSPLTGQDTQYF	TGTGCCAGCTCACCACTGACAGGTCAGGATACGCAGTATTTT
TRBJ2-3	TRBV30	TRBD1	-	CACRQGADTQYF	TGTGCCTGCCGACAGGGGGCAGATACGCAGTATTTT
TRBJ1-6	TRBV23-1	TRBD1	-	CASSQSHNRGYFHNSPLHF	TGCGCCAGCAGTCAATCACATAACAGGGGGTACTTCCATAATTCACCCCTCCACTTT